Shown below are 12 T cell receptor beta chains from a single sample sequenced in a study of cytomegalovirus exposure and HLA in healthy donors. Both 60 Vbeta primers and 13 Jbeta primers went into the PCR. This table comes from immunoSEQ multiplex PCR, and its TCRdb copy is limited to in-frame clones, with some not included. The ten top clones account for 3% to 3.5%, within a sample of approximately 100,000 clones. The sequencing input was PBMCs. These TCRs come from a man aged 40-55 years in good health and CMV-seronegative.

This chain links TRBV4-1 with TRBJ2-3, with 7 positions matching TRBD2. Germline V gene sequence: CDR1 MGHRA, CDR2 YSYEKL. This CDR3 region has 17 residues. Losses at the gene ends were 1 base for V and 2 bases for J; bases not matched to a gene: 9. DNA of the CDR3: TGCGCCAGCAGCCAAGGGTTCGGGGGGTCTACCACAGATACGCAGTATTTT. This gives the protein CASSQGFGGSTTDTQYF.

This rearrangement joins TRBV7-9 to TRBJ2-3; 9 positions match TRBD2. CDR1 SEHNR and CDR2 FQNEAQ come from the germline V gene (reference sequence). CDR3 length: 17 residues. After removal of 4 bases from V and 2 bases from J, the junction contained 10 bases not matched to a gene. In DNA form, the CDR3 reads TGTGCCAGCAGCTCCGCCGCGGTAGCGGGGGTCACAGATACGCAGTATTTT. Amino acid sequence: CASSSAAVAGVTDTQYF.

This rearrangement joins TRBV28 to TRBJ2-7; D possibly corresponds to TRBD1 (6 bases). CDR3 size: 14 residues. Looked up from germline, CDR1 is MDHEN and CDR2 is SYDVKM. The germline V and J ends were trimmed by 4 bases and 3 bases, with 13 bases remaining between them. The CDR3, as DNA: TGTGCCAGCAGTTCCGGACAGCAAATCTACGAGCAGTACTTC. The encoded protein is CASSSGQQIYEQYF.

The chain couples TRBV29-1 to TRBJ1-5, with 9 nucleotides matching TRBD1. This CDR3 has 13 amino acids. V lost 5 bases, J lost 6 bases, and 5 bases stayed unmatched. Germline values: CDR1 SQVTM, CDR2 ANQGSEA. This chain's CDR3 is CSVRGTGSQPQHF. CDR3 nucleotide sequence: TGCAGCGTTCGGGGGACAGGGAGTCAGCCCCAGCATTTT. The whole variable domain, remainder taken from reference TRBV29-1 and TRBJ1-5, is SAVISQKPSRDICQRGTSLTIQCQVDSQVTMMFWYRQQPGQSLTLIATANQGSEATYESGFVIDKFPISRPNLTFSTLTVSNMSPEDSSIYLCSVRGTGSQPQHFGDGTRLSIL.

The rearrangement uses TRBV19 and TRBJ2-3; TRBD2 is a possible D gene (5 bases). Trimming pared 3 bases from V and 4 bases from J, leaving 11 bases between. In germline, CDR1 is LNHDA, CDR2 SQIVND (reference sequence). The CDR3 is made up of 14 amino acids. The CDR3 is CASSIMRRPDTQYF. The CDR3, as DNA: TGTGCCAGTAGTATTATGCGGAGGCCAGATACGCAGTATTTT. Full variable domain (rest looked up from reference TRBV19 and TRBJ2-3): DGGITQSPKYLFRKEGQNVTLSCEQNLNHDAMYWYRQDPGQGLRLIYYSQIVNDFQKGDIAEGYSVSREKKESFPLTVTSAQKNPTAFYLCASSIMRRPDTQYFGPGTRLTVL.

The rearrangement uses TRBV7-8 and TRBJ2-3; the match to TRBD1 covers 7 bases. CDR3 length equals 17 residues. V shed 4 bases and J 0 bases; nucleotides not matched to a gene: 10. CDR1 SGHVS and CDR2 FQNEAQ come from the germline V gene. For the CDR3, the DNA is TGTGCCAGCAGCTCAATCCCGGACAGGATTAGCACAGATACGCAGTATTTT. Translating it yields CASSSIPDRISTDTQYF.

The chain has TRBV30 and TRBJ1-4; D unclear. The V gene's germline CDR1 is GTSNPN and CDR2 SVGIG (reference sequence). There are 14 residues in the CDR3. With 2 bases removed from V and 5 bases from J, the gap between germline ends came to 12 bases. For the CDR3, the DNA is TGTGCCTGGAGTCCACAGACCCTCAATGAAAAACTGTTTTTT. It yields the protein CAWSPQTLNEKLFF. The variable domain in full, completed from reference TRBV30 and TRBJ1-4, reads SQTIHQWPATLVQPVGSPLSLECTVEGTSNPNLYWYRQAAGRGLQLLFYSVGIGQISSEVPQNLSASRPQDRQFILSSKKLLLSDSGFYLCAWSPQTLNEKLFFGSGTQLSVL.

The chain employs TRBV7-2 and TRBJ2-5; 10 nucleotides match TRBD2. The CDR3 extends over 17 amino acids. Germline loops: CDR1 SGHTA, CDR2 FQGNSA. The V and J ends lost 1 base and 4 bases, in that order; junction bases with no gene match: 9. CDR3 amino acids: CASSLDSGRAPRETQYF. For the CDR3, the DNA is TGTGCCAGCAGCTTAGACAGCGGGAGGGCCCCCCGAGAGACCCAGTACTTC.

This rearrangement joins TRBV5-1 to TRBJ2-5, with TRBD1 as a possible D gene (6 bases). This CDR3 has 14 residues. The V end was cut by 2 bases, the J end by 2 bases, with 10 bases between. Germline lookup yields CDR1 SGHRS and CDR2 YFSETQ. The DNA for the CDR3 is TGCGCCAGCAGCTTTCAGGGACAACAAGAGACCCAGTACTTC. This sequence encodes CASSFQGQQETQYF.

The gene calls are TRBV6-1 and TRBJ1-2; the D is unclear. Germline V gene lookup returns CDR1 MNHNS and CDR2 SASEGT. Trimming cost V 7 bases and J 3 bases, with 15 bases left between them. This CDR3 spans 14 amino acids. CDR3 sequence (DNA): TGTGCCAGCATTGGACTACTCCTGGACTATGGCTACACCTTC. Its protein is CASIGLLLDYGYTF.

J is TRBJ1-2 and V is TRBV10-2; 9 nucleotides agree with TRBD1. The ends lost 6 bases at V and 4 bases at J; junction bases unmatched: 3. The CDR3 extends over 13 amino acids. The V gene's germline CDR1 is WSHSY and CDR2 SAAADI. CDR3 bases: TGCGCCAGCAGCTCACAGGGGGCCTATGGCTACACCTTC. Residues: CASSSQGAYGYTF.

The gene calls are TRBV27 and TRBJ2-3; D gene ambiguous. This CDR3 is built from 14 residues. In germline, CDR1 is MNHEY, CDR2 SMNVEV (reference sequence). V lost 3 bases and J lost 2, with 9 bases in between. The CDR3 loop is CASSLTEPTDTQYF. The CDR3 region has the DNA TGTGCCAGCAGTTTGACGGAGCCCACAGATACGCAGTATTTT.